The sequence of this T cell receptor (beta chain) was determined in a study of cytomegalovirus exposure and HLA in healthy donors. Study results and caveats: In a later analysis, compared with equally common non-associated chains, HLA-associated beta chains were more expanded.

Amplification used 60 Vbeta primers and 13 Jbeta primers. The assay was immunoSEQ multiplex PCR, and TCRdb's table has in-frame clones only and misses some. The sample shows 100,000 to 150,000 clones, roughly 80% of them seen only once. Worth noting for this clone: Its cognate antigen is unknown.

Sequencing input: PBMCs. This TCR was sampled from a man aged 25 to 40 in good health and CMV-seropositive.

CDR3 DNA: TGTGCCAGCTCATTTAGCGGGAGAGGGGGCAATGAGCAGTTCTTC. Encoded protein: CASSFSGRGGNEQFF. The chain combines TRBV18 with TRBJ2-1; 9 bases match TRBD2. Trimming at V came to 5 bases and at J to 6 bases, leaving 8 bases not matched to a gene. Germline assignment: CDR1 KGHSH and CDR2 LQKENI. This CDR3 is 15 amino acids long.